The T cell receptor beta chain under discussion was sequenced for a study of TIL therapy for anti-PD-1-resistant metastatic lung cancer. Study information: A few tumors were EGFR-mutant and two were ALK-rearranged. The study's findings and limits: This highly selected cohort may not generalize to typical lung cancer patients. Compared with baseline intratumoral T cells, expanded TIL cultures were more clonal and less diverse (approximately 6.6% vs 31%). Many TIL product clones were absent from baseline tumor, suggesting clonal contraction.

The immunoSEQ assay was v3. The data were produced by immunoSEQ multiplex PCR, yet TCRdb's version contains in-frame clones alone and is incomplete. The data hold more than 10,000 clones, with 50% to 65% observed a single time. Time point indicated: pre-treatment sample, taken before nivolumab and TIL therapy. Most excised metastases sampled were pleural nodules or supraclavicular lymph nodes. The CDR3 has 12 amino acids. Germline CDR1 SNHLY, CDR2 FYNNEI. Trimming took 10 bases from V and 10 from J, leaving 14 bases between them. About this clone: Antigen specificity is unknown.

Sample: tumor tissue, taken at baseline. This chain joins TRBV2 and TRBJ1-6; D is ambiguous. This TCR came from a person aged 25-85 years with non-small cell lung cancer. The CDR3 DNA follows: TGTGCCACCCGGAGTTTTGGCTCACCCCTCCACTTT. It is translated as CATRSFGSPLHF.